This T cell receptor beta chain was sequenced in a study of blood T cell repertoires in COVID-19 (dated by TCRdb to 2018 to 2020). Regarding the study in general: Collaborator samples came from the United States, Italy and Spain and covered acute and convalescent phases of COVID-19. Subjects who had been exposed to COVID-19, were actively infected with it, or had recovered from it provided the deeply sampled blood TCRbeta repertoires that made up the dataset. The repertoires were released in a freely available public database intended as a resource for research on the immune response to SARS-CoV-2. The samples were drawn from the first 160 participants of the ongoing ImmuneRACE study and from 950 to 1,500 subjects provided by 6 global collaborators. The prospective study material was composed of cDNA or gDNA derived from T cells, B-cell-depleted T cells, or PBMCs. Sample metadata almost always included a de-identified subject ID, COVID-19 status, age in years and sex. HLA class I and class II types, where available, came from metadata supplied by the sample provider rather than from assay-based typing. Overall results and qualifications from the work: The quantity of clinical and demographic metadata differed by source and by participant and was supplied without curation.

TCRbeta CDR3 regions were amplified from genomic DNA using the immunoSEQ Assay, a bias-controlled multiplex PCR. The authors' pipeline ran thus. The number of nucleated cells in each sample was estimated from the amplification of reference gene primers within the assay. Sequence reads were collapsed and filtered to measure the absolute abundance of every unique TCRbeta CDR3 rearrangement. For each sample, productive Simpson clonality was calculated as the square root of Simpson's diversity index across productive rearrangements. Entries here come from immuneACCESS through TCRdb and include only in-frame sequences with V and J called. Some clones fail to appear in such tables; in the studies checked, an unresolved V gene covers under half of the shortfall, and the cause of the remainder is unknown. D and trimming come from the DNA, and the V and J calls and clone size come from that table. The sample table contains roughly 100,000 clones; only one count was recorded for around 90% of them. The ten largest account for 4.2% of the sample.

On this clone itself: What this receptor recognizes is not known. No base quality information exists; no much larger clone differs at one position.

Collaborating institutions collected whole blood in K2EDTA tubes following their own protocols. For TCRbeta analysis, collaborators shipped samples as frozen whole blood, isolated PBMCs, or DNA extracted from either of those sample types. The CDR3 sequence holds 18 residues, the cysteine and phenylalanine included. Solely the CDR3 DNA is kept, with 54 bases framed from the first base. Clipping removes 4 bases from V and 0 bases from J, with 14 as the unmatched junction base count. The germline V gene provides CDR1 SGHDN and CDR2 FVKESK. The origin of this receptor is a man aged 18 to 29 with acute or convalescent COVID-19. The chain is assembled from TRBV14 and TRBJ2-7; TRBD1 matches 8 bases in the middle. The sample taken for sequencing was peripheral blood. This receptor has the CDR3 CASSPEDPRGPSSYEQYF. The DNA sequence follows: TGTGCCAGCAGCCCAGAGGACCCCAGGGGGCCGAGCTCCTACGAGCAGTACTTC.